Listed here are 28 T cell receptor beta chains from one sample, sequenced in a study of blood T cell repertoires in COVID-19. The protocol was immunoSEQ multiplex PCR, while the TCRdb copy is restricted to in-frame clones and leaves out a portion. The sample includes 250,000 to 300,000 clones, approximately 91% of them seen just once. Material: peripheral blood. These receptors all come from a woman between 25 and 40 years old with COVID-19, enrolled during active disease.

This sequence joins TRBV3-1 (or the pseudogene TRBV3-2) and TRBJ2-1, with D perhaps TRBD2 (5 bases). The CDR3 is 15 amino acids. The germline gives CDR1 LGHDT, CDR2 YNNKEL (reference sequence). Deletions cut 0 bases from V and 1 base from J, with 7 bases between. Here the CDR3 reads CASSQEGLSYNEQFF. The CDR3 DNA sequence: TGTGCCAGCAGCCAAGAAGGACTTTCCTACAATGAGCAGTTCTTC.

The genes are TRBV9 and TRBJ2-1; 10 bases are shared with TRBD2. Germline CDR1 reads SGDLS; CDR2 reads YYNGEE. The CDR3 is 17 residues long. Trimming took 0 bases from V and 10 from J; bases not matched to a gene: 13. Written as DNA, the CDR3 is TGTGCCAGCAGCGTAGAAGCGGGAGGGCCTGGAGGTTGGGAGCAGTTCTTC. Its translation: CASSVEAGGPGGWEQFF.

This clone was seen more than once but under ten times. The chain combines TRBV4-1 with TRBJ2-5, with 10 positions matching TRBD2. The CDR3 covers 15 residues. Germline CDR1 reads MGHRA; CDR2 reads YSYEKL. J gave up 5 bases and V 3 bases, and 6 bases lay outside the gene matches. In DNA, the CDR3 is TGCGCCAGCAGCCAGCCGACTAGCGGGCTTGAGACCCAGTACTTC. This sequence encodes CASSQPTSGLETQYF.

V and J are TRBV11-2 and TRBJ2-3, with D maybe TRBD2 (6 bases). Trimming removed 1 base from V and 1 base from J, with 15 bases in between. The CDR3 sequence is 17 residues long. Germline CDR1 is SGHAT and CDR2 is FQNNGV. The DNA of the CDR3 is TGTGCCAGCAGCTTAGTAGGCTTGCGGGGTGGCACAGATACGCAGTATTTT. As protein: CASSLVGLRGGTDTQYF. The full variable domain, completed using reference TRBV11-2 and TRBJ2-3, is EAGVAQSPRYKIIEKRQSVAFWCNPISGHATLYWYQQILGQGPKLLIQFQNNGVVDDSQLPKDRFSAERLKGVDSTLKIQPAKLEDSAVYLCASSLVGLRGGTDTQYFGPGTRLTVL.

The table lists this clone with a count of one. This chain connects TRBV30 to TRBJ1-2; TRBD1 aligns across 11 bases. CDR1 GTSNPN and CDR2 SVGIG come from the germline V gene (reference sequence). V gave up 7 bases and J gave up 8 bases; unmatched junction bases: 12. This CDR3 contains 14 residues. CDR3 residues: CAYFPGQGALGYTF. The CDR3, as DNA: TGTGCCTATTTCCCCGGACAGGGGGCGCTGGGCTACACCTTC. Full variable domain (remainder filled in from reference TRBV30 and TRBJ1-2): SQTIHQWPATLVQPVGSPLSLECTVEGTSNPNLYWYRQAAGRGLQLLFYSVGIGQISSEVPQNLSASRPQDRQFILSSKKLLLSDSGFYLCAYFPGQGALGYTFGSGTRLTVV.

The chain uses TRBV28 and TRBJ2-7; 10 nucleotides agree with TRBD1. Losses at the gene ends were 6 bases for V and 2 bases for J; bases not matched to a gene: 7. This CDR3 contains 15 residues. Germline values: CDR1 MDHEN, CDR2 SYDVKM. The CDR3 protein is CASSTPGQGTYEQYF. The CDR3 nucleotides are TGTGCCAGCAGCACTCCGGGACAGGGGACCTACGAGCAGTACTTC.

This clone was seen just once. The chain is built from TRBV24-1 and TRBJ1-2, with TRBD1 matching over 9 bases. Germline V CDR1 and CDR2: KGHDR, SFDVKD. After removal of 4 bases from V and 4 bases from J, the junction contained 6 bases not matched to a gene. The CDR3 is 15 residues long. This CDR3 is CATSDEDRGPYGYTF. The CDR3 DNA follows: TGTGCCACCAGTGACGAGGACAGGGGCCCCTATGGCTACACCTTC.

The chain carries TRBV5-4 and TRBJ1-2; maybe TRBD1 (5 bases). Trimming stripped 3 bases from V and 8 bases from J, with 14 bases between. The CDR3 runs to 13 residues. Germline-derived CDR1 and CDR2 are SGHNT and YYREEE (reference sequence). Here the CDR3 reads CASSSWTMGGYTF. The CDR3 region has the DNA TGTGCCAGCAGCTCCTGGACAATGGGAGGCTACACCTTC.

In DNA, the CDR3 is TGTGCCAGCAGCGGTAGCGGCCGACAGGGAGAGCAGTACTTC. Translated: CASSGSGRQGEQYF. V and J are TRBV9 and TRBJ2-7; the D gene is possibly TRBD1 (7 bases). Germline CDR1 reads SGDLS; CDR2 reads YYNGEE. The CDR3 is 14 amino acids. Trimming pared 3 bases from V and 7 bases from J, leaving 17 bases between.

V is TRBV29-1 and J is TRBJ1-1; 8 bases are a match to TRBD1. Per germline, CDR1 SQVTM and CDR2 ANQGSEA. With 6 bases clipped from V and 4 bases from J, the junction kept 1 base outside the gene matches. This CDR3 spans 11 amino acids. The chain's CDR3 is CSVDRATEAFF. The CDR3 bases are TGCAGCGTGGACAGGGCCACTGAAGCTTTCTTT. The full variable domain, in which reference TRBV29-1 and TRBJ1-1 provide the parts outside the CDR3, is SAVISQKPSRDICQRGTSLTIQCQVDSQVTMMFWYRQQPGQSLTLIATANQGSEATYESGFVIDKFPISRPNLTFSTLTVSNMSPEDSSIYLCSVDRATEAFFGQGTRLTVV.

V gene TRBV28 combines with J gene TRBJ1-6, with D maybe TRBD1 (5 bases). Trimming removed 7 bases from V and 8 bases from J, with 18 bases in between. Looked up from germline, CDR1 is MDHEN and CDR2 is SYDVKM. The CDR3 is 15 residues long. The CDR3 nucleotides are TGTGCCAGCACGTTCGGGGGTCCGTTGTATTCACCCCTCCACTTT. It is translated as CASTFGGPLYSPLHF.

The J gene is TRBJ1-1, the V gene TRBV2; TRBD1 aligns across 8 bases. With 7 bases clipped from V and 5 bases from J, the junction kept 6 bases outside the gene matches. Per germline, CDR1 SNHLY and CDR2 FYNNEI. The CDR3 has 13 amino acids. The CDR3 nucleotides read TGTGCCAGCACTAAGACAGGGGAAACTGAAGCTTTCTTT. Protein: CASTKTGETEAFF.

The chain has TRBV15 and TRBJ1-3; D gene unclear. Germline CDR1 and CDR2: LNHNV and YYDKDF (reference sequence). The CDR3 contains 14 residues. V was cut by 5 bases and J by 0 bases, with 8 bases left in between. The CDR3 loop is CATSGRNSGNTIYF. The CDR3 region has the DNA TGTGCCACCAGCGGCAGAAACTCTGGAAACACCATATATTTT.

The rearrangement links TRBV29-1 to TRBJ2-7; possibly TRBD2 for D (5 bases). The germline gives CDR1 SQVTM, CDR2 ANQGSEA. CDR3 length equals 15 residues. Trimming stripped 0 bases from V and 4 bases from J, with 16 bases between. CDR3: CSVEEGAGQQYEQYF. The CDR3 region has the DNA TGCAGCGTTGAAGAAGGCGCGGGCCAACAGTACGAGCAGTACTTC.

This rearrangement joins TRBV21-1 to TRBJ2-1; the table assigns TRBD2, which was not confirmed against the DNA. TRBV21-1 corresponds to a pseudogene. The CDR3 length is 17 residues. DNA for the CDR3: TGTGCCAGCAGCGGGGGACTAGCGGGAGTAGCCTACAATGAGCAGTTCTTC. This translates into CASSGGLAGVAYNEQFF.

The chain recombines TRBV24-1 with TRBJ2-1; 8 bases line up with TRBD2. After removal of 9 bases from V and 7 bases from J, the junction contained 4 bases not matched to a gene. Germline lookup yields CDR1 KGHDR and CDR2 SFDVKD. The CDR3 extends over 12 amino acids. The CDR3 region has the DNA TGTGCCACCGGGCGGGGGGTAAATGAGCAGTTCTTC. It codes for CATGRGVNEQFF.

The V and J genes are TRBV28 and TRBJ2-7; TRBD1 is a possible D gene (6 bases). The V and J ends lost 7 bases and 3 bases respectively, with 10 bases between them. The CDR3 is 12 amino acids. Germline CDR1 MDHEN, CDR2 SYDVKM. The CDR3 loop reads CASTSTGYEQYF. The CDR3, as DNA: TGTGCCAGCACCTCGACAGGCTACGAGCAGTACTTC. The full variable domain, its missing parts supplied by reference TRBV28 and TRBJ2-7, is DVKVTQSSRYLVKRTGEKVFLECVQDMDHENMFWYRQDPGLGLRLIYFSYDVKMKEKGDIPEGYSVSREKKERFSLILESASTNQTSMYLCASTSTGYEQYFGPGTRLTVT.

This chain links TRBV7-2 with TRBJ1-6; TRBD1 aligns across 7 bases. Per the germline V gene, CDR1 is SGHTA and CDR2 is FQGNSA. This CDR3 contains 14 residues. V was clipped by 6 bases and J by 8 bases; unmatched bases: 7. The CDR3 loop is CASRSQGLDSPLHF. As DNA, the CDR3 is TGTGCCAGCAGGTCACAGGGGCTGGATTCACCCCTCCACTTT.

This clone was seen a single time. This chain uses TRBV7-8 with TRBJ1-5; D remains unclear. The germline V gene encodes CDR1 SGHVS and CDR2 FQNEAQ. This CDR3 spans 16 amino acids. The V end lost 1 base, the J end lost 6 bases, and 16 bases lay between the germline ends. CDR3 sequence (DNA): TGTGCCAGCAGCTTAGTCGGGGTTGGCGGTGGTCAGCCCCAGCATTTT. This encodes CASSLVGVGGGQPQHF. The complete variable domain, with remaining parts taken from reference TRBV7-8 and TRBJ1-5, reads GAGVSQSPRYKVAKRGQDVALRCDPISGHVSLFWYQQALGQGPEFLTYFQNEAQLDKSGLPSDRFFAERPEGSVSTLKIQRTQQEDSAVYLCASSLVGVGGGQPQHFGDGTRLSIL.

The CDR3 DNA reads as TGTGCCAGCAGCGAAAAACAGGTGGCAAACATTCAGTACTTC. Protein: CASSEKQVANIQYF. The chain links TRBV9 to TRBJ2-4, with a weak D call TRBD1 (5 bases). The CDR3 loop spans 14 amino acids. Germline V gives CDR1 SGDLS, CDR2 YYNGEE. Trimming cost V 3 bases and J 6 bases, with 13 bases left between them.

The gene calls are TRBV12-3 or TRBV12-4 and TRBJ2-3; D gene unclear. Trimming shortened V by 10 bases and J by 1 base, and 9 bases separated the two germline ends. This CDR3 spans 12 amino acids. CDR3 in DNA: TGTGCCATTCTGGCAGGCACAGATACGCAGTATTTT. Encoded protein: CAILAGTDTQYF.

The CDR3 reads CASSSTGQIGETQYF. The CDR3, as DNA: TGTGCCAGCAGCTCGACGGGACAGATTGGAGAGACCCAGTACTTC. This chain uses TRBV5-4 with TRBJ2-5, with 7 bases identical to TRBD1. Germline loops: CDR1 SGHNT, CDR2 YYREEE (reference sequence). The V and J ends lost 3 bases and 4 bases, in that order; junction bases with no gene match: 9. The CDR3 runs 15 residues.

The genes are TRBV6-5 and TRBJ1-2; the match to TRBD1 covers 9 bases. CDR1 is MNHEY, CDR2 SVGAGI, per germline. The V and J ends lost 8 bases and 4 bases, in that order; junction bases with no gene match: 8. The CDR3 length is 14 residues. The CDR3 DNA is TGTGCCAGCTTTGGGGACAGGGCTCCCTATGGCTACACCTTC. Amino acid sequence: CASFGDRAPYGYTF.

The chain has TRBV7-8 and TRBJ2-5; D might be TRBD1 (5 bases). The CDR3 has 15 residues. Germline CDR1 SGHVS, CDR2 FQNEAQ. Trimming pared 0 bases from V and 5 bases from J, leaving 13 bases between. The DNA for the CDR3 is TGTGCCAGCAGCTTAGCGCCCAGGGTATGGGAGACCCAGTACTTC. It is translated as CASSLAPRVWETQYF.

This clone is a singleton in its sample. The rearrangement uses TRBV2 and TRBJ2-3; 13 positions match TRBD2. After removal of 1 base from V and 0 bases from J, the junction contained 4 bases not matched to a gene. The CDR3 spans 18 residues. Looked up from germline, CDR1 is SNHLY and CDR2 is FYNNEI. CDR3: CASSEGTSGSPSTDTQYF. CDR3 bases: TGTGCCAGCAGTGAAGGGACTAGCGGGAGCCCAAGCACAGATACGCAGTATTTT.

This chain connects TRBV28 to TRBJ2-1, with 10 bases fitting TRBD2. The J segment lost 7 bases and the V segment lost 5 bases, leaving 5 bases of the junction unmatched. Germline-derived CDR1 and CDR2 are MDHEN and SYDVKM. There are 14 residues in the CDR3. In nucleotides, the CDR3 is TGTGCCAGCAGTCTAGCTAGCGGGAGTAATGAGCAGTTCTTC. It specifies CASSLASGSNEQFF.

CDR3 coding DNA: TGTGCCAGCAGCGTTGGGACAGGGAACCAAGAGACCCAGTACTTC. Translated, it gives CASSVGTGNQETQYF. V usage is TRBV13 and J usage is TRBJ2-5; 9 bases agree with TRBD1. V dropped 5 bases and J dropped 0; count of bases not matched to a gene: 4. The germline CDR1 and CDR2 sequences are PRHDT and FYEKMQ (reference sequence). CDR3 length: 15 amino acids.

The chain carries TRBV9 and TRBJ1-1; a weak D match, TRBD1 (5 bases). CDR1 SGDLS and CDR2 YYNGEE come from the germline V gene. V was clipped by 4 bases and J by 4 bases, with 20 bases between them. CDR3 length equals 16 residues. CDR3 nucleotides: TGTGCCAGCAGCCCCCAGGCCCGGGGGGAGGTCACTGAAGCTTTCTTT. Translating it yields CASSPQARGEVTEAFF.